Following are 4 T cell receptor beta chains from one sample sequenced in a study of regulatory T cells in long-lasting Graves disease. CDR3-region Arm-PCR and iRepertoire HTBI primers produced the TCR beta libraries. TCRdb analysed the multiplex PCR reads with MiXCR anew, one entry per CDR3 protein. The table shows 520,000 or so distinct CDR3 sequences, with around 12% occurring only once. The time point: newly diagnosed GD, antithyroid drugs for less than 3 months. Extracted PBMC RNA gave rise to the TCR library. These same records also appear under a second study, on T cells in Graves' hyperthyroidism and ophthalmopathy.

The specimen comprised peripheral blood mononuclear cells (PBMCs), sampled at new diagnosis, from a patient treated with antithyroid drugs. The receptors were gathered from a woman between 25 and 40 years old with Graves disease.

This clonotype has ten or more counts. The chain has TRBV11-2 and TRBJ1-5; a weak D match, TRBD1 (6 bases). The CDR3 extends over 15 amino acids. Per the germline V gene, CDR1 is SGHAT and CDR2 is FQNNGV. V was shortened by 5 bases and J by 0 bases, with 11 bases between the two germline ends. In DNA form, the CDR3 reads TGTGCCAGCAGCGCCGGACAGTATAGCAATCAGCCCCAGCATTTT. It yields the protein CASSAGQYSNQPQHF.

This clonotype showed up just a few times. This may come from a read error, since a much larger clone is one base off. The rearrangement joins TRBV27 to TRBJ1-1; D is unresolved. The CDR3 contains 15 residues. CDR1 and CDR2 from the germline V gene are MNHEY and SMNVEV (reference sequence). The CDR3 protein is CVSSFRSPSYTEAFF. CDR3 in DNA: TGTGTCAGCAGTTTCCGCAGTCCCTCCTACACTGAAGCTTTCTTT.

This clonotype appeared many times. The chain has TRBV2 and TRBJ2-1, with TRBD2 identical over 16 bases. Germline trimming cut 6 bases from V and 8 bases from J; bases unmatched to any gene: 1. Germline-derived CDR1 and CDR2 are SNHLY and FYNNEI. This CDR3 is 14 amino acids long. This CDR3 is CASRGLAGGDEQFF. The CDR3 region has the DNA TGTGCCAGCAGGGGACTAGCGGGAGGGGATGAGCAGTTCTTC.

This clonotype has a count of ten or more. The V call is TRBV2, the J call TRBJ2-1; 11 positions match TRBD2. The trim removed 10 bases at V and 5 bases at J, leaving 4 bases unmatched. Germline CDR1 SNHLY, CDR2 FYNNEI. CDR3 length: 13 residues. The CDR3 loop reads CATWGLADNEQFF. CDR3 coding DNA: TGTGCCACTTGGGGACTAGCGGACAATGAGCAGTTCTTC. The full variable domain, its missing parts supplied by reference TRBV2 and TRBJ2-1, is EPEVTQTPSHQVTQMGQEVILRCVPISNHLYFYWYRQILGQKVEFLVSFYNNEISEKSEIFDDQFSVERPDGSNFTLKIRSTKLEDSAMYFCATWGLADNEQFFGPGTRLTVL.